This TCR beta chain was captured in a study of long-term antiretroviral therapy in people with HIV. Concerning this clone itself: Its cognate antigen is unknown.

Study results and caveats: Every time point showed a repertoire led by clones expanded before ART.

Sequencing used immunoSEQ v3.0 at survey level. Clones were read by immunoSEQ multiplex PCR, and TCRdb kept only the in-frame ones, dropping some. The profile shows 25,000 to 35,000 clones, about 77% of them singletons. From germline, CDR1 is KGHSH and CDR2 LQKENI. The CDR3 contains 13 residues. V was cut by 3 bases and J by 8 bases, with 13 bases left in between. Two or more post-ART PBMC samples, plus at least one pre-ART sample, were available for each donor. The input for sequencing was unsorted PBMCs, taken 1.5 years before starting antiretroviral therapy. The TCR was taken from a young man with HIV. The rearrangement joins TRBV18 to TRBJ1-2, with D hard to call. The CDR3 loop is CASSPGIESGYTF. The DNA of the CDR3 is TGTGCCAGCTCACCTGGAATTGAATCCGGCTACACCTTC. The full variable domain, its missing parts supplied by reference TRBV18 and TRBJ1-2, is NAGVMQNPRHLVRRRGQEARLRCSPMKGHSHVYWYRQLPEEGLKFMVYLQKENIIDESGMPKERFSAEFPKEGPSILRIQQVVRGDSAAYFCASSPGIESGYTFGSGTRLTVV.